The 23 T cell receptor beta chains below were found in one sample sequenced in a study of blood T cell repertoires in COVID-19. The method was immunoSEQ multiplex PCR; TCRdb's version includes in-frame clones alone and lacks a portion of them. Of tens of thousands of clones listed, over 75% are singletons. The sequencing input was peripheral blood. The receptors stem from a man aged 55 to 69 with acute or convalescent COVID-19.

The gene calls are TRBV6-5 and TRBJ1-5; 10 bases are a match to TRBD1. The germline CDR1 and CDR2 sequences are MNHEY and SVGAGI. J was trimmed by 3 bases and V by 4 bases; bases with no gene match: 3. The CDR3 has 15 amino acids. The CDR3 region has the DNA TGTGCCAGCAGTTGGACAGGGGGTGACAATCAGCCCCAGCATTTT. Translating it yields CASSWTGGDNQPQHF.

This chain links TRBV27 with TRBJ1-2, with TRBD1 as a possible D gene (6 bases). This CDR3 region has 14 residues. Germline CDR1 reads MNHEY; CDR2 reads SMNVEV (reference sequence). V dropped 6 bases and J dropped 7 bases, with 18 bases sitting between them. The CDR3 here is CASRTRTASGGYTF. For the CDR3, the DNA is TGTGCCAGCAGGACCCGGACAGCCTCTGGTGGCTACACCTTC.

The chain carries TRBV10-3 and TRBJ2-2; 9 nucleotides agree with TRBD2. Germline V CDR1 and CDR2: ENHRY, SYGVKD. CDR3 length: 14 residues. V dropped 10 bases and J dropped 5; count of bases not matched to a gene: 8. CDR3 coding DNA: TGTGCCACCCGAAGCGCGGGGGGGACCGGGGAGCTGTTTTTT. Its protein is CATRSAGGTGELFF.

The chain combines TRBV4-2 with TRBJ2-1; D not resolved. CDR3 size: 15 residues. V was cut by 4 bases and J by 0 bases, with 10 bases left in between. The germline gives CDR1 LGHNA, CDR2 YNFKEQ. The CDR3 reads CASSLSASSYNEQFF. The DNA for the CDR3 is TGTGCCAGCAGCCTCTCGGCTAGCTCCTACAATGAGCAGTTCTTC.

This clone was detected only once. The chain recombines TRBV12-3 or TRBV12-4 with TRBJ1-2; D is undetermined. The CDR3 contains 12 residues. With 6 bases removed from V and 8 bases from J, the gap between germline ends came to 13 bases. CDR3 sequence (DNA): TGTGCCAGCAGGCCACATGGGCGCGGCTACACCTTC. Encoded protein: CASRPHGRGYTF.

The CDR3 DNA is TGTGCCAGCAAAGGTCGCCCCGAGGGTGAAGCTTTCTTT. Protein sequence: CASKGRPEGEAFF. The chain uses TRBV27 and TRBJ1-1; D unresolved. CDR1 and CDR2 from the germline V gene are MNHEY and SMNVEV (reference sequence). The CDR3 spans 13 residues. The ends were cut back, 7 bases at V and 7 bases at J, with 16 bases in the middle.

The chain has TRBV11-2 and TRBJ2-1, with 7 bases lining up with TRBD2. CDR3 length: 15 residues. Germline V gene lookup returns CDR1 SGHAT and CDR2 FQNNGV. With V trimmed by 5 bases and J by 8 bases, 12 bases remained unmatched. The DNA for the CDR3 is TGTGCCAGCAGCCCCAGCGGGGAGGGAGGAGATGAGCAGTTCTTC. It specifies CASSPSGEGGDEQFF.

CDR3 amino acids: CASSEHGGEQFF. The CDR3 DNA is TGTGCCAGCAGCGAACACGGGGGTGAGCAGTTCTTC. The V and J genes are TRBV7-2 and TRBJ2-1, with D tentatively TRBD2 (6 bases). With 5 bases removed from V and 9 bases from J, the gap between germline ends came to 11 bases. The CDR3 extends over 12 amino acids. The V gene's germline CDR1 is SGHTA and CDR2 FQGNSA. The full variable domain, in which reference TRBV7-2 and TRBJ2-1 provide the parts outside the CDR3, is GAGVSQSPSNKVTEKGKDVELRCDPISGHTALYWYRQSLGQGLEFLIYFQGNSAPDKSGLPSDRFSAERTGGSVSTLTIQRTQQEDSAVYLCASSEHGGEQFFGPGTRLTVL.

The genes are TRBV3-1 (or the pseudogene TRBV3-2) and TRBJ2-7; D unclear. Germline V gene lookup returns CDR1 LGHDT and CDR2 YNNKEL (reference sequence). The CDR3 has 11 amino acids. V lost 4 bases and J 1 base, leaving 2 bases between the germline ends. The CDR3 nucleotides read TGTGCCAGCAGCCTATCCTACGAGCAGTACTTC. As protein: CASSLSYEQYF.

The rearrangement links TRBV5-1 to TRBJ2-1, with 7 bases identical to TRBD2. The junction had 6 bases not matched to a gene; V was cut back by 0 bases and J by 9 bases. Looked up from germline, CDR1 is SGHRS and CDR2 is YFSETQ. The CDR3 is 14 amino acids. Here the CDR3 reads CASSLGGGPSEQFF. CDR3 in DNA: TGCGCCAGCAGCTTGGGGGGAGGGCCGTCTGAGCAGTTCTTC.

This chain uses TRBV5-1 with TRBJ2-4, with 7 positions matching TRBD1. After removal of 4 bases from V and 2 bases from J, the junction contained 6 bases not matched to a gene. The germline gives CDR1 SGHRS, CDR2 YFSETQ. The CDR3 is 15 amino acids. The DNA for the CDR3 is TGCGCCAGCAGCCCTGGGACAGACCCCAAAAACATTCAGTACTTC. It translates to CASSPGTDPKNIQYF.

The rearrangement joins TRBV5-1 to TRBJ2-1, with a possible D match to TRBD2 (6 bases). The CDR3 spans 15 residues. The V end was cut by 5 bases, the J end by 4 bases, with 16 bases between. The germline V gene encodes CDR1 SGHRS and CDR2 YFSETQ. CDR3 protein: CASSHPGTPYNEQFF. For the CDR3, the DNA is TGCGCCAGCAGTCATCCGGGGACTCCTTACAATGAGCAGTTCTTC. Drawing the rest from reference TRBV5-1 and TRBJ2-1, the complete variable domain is KAGVTQTPRYLIKTRGQQVTLSCSPISGHRSVSWYQQTPGQGLQFLFEYFSETQRNKGNFPGRFSGRQFSNSRSEMNVSTLELGDSALYLCASSHPGTPYNEQFFGPGTRLTVL.

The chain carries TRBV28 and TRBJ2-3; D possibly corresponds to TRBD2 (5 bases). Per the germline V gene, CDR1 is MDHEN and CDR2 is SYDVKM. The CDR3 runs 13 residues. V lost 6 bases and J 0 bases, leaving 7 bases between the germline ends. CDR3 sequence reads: CASRAGSTDTQYF. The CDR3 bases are TGTGCCAGCAGGGCGGGTAGCACAGATACGCAGTATTTT.

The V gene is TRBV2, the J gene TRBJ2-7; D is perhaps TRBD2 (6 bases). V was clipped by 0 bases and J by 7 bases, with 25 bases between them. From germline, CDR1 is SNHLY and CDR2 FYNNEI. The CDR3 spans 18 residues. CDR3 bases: TGTGCCAGCAGTGAAGCGCTCGGGATGGGAGGCCCTAGTCGAGAGCAGTACTTC. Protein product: CASSEALGMGGPSREQYF.

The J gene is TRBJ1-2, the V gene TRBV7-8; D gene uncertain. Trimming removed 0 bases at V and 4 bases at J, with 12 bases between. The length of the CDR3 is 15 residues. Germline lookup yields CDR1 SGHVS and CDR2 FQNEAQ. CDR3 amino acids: CASSLAWTGGYGYTF. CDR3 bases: TGTGCCAGCAGCTTAGCTTGGACGGGAGGCTATGGCTACACCTTC.

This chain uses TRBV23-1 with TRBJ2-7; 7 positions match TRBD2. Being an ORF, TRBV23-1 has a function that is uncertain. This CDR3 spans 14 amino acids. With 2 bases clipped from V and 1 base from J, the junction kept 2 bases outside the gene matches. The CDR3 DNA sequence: TGCGCCAGCAGTCAAAGGGAGGGGTCCTACGAGCAGTACTTC. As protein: CASSQREGSYEQYF.

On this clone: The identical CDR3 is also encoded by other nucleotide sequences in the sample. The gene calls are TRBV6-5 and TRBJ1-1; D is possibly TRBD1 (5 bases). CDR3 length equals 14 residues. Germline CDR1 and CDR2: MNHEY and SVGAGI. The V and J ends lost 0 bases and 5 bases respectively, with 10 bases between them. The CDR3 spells CASSYSGRGTEAFF. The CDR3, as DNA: TGTGCCAGCAGTTACTCGGGACGGGGGACTGAAGCTTTCTTT.

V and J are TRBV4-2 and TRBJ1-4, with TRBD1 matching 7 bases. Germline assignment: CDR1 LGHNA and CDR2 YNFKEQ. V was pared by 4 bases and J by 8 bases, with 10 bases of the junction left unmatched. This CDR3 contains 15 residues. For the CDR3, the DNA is TGTGCCAGCAGCCGAACCAACAGGGGAATGGAAAAACTGTTTTTT. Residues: CASSRTNRGMEKLFF.

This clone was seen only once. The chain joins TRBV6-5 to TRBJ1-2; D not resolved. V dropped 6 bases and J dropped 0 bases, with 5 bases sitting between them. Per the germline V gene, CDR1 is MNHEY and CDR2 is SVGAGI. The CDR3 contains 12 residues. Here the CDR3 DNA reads TGTGCCAGCAGGCGTACTAACTATGGCTACACCTTC. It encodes CASRRTNYGYTF.

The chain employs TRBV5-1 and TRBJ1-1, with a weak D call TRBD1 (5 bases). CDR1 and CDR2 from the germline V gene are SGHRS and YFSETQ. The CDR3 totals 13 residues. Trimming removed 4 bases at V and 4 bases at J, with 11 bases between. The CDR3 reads CASSPIRGTEAFF. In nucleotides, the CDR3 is TGCGCCAGCAGCCCAATTAGGGGCACTGAAGCTTTCTTT.

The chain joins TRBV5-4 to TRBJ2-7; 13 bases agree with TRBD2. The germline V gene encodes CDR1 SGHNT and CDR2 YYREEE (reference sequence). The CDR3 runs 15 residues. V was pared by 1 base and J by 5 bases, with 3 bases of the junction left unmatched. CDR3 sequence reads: CASSLLLAGGNEQYF. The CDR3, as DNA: TGTGCCAGCAGCTTGTTACTAGCGGGAGGGAACGAGCAGTACTTC.

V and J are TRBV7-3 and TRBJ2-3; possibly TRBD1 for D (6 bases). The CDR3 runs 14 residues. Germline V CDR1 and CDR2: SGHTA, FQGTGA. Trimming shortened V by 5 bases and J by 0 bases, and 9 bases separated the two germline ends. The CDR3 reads CASSPDRSTDTQYF. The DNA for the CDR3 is TGTGCCAGCAGCCCCGACAGGAGCACAGATACGCAGTATTTT. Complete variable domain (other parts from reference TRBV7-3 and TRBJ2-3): GAGVSQTPSNKVTEKGKYVELRCDPISGHTALYWYRQSLGQGPEFLIYFQGTGAADDSGLPNDRFFAVRPEGSVSTLKIQRTERGDSAVYLCASSPDRSTDTQYFGPGTRLTVL.

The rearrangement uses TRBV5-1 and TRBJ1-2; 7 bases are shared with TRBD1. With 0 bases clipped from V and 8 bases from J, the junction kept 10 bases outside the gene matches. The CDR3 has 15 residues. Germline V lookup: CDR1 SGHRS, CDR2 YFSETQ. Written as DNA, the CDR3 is TGCGCCAGCAGCTTGGCCGTGGACAGGATTGTGGGCTACACCTTC. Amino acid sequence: CASSLAVDRIVGYTF.